This T cell receptor (beta chain) was sequenced during a study of shared clonotypes between healthy human individuals. Germline V gene lookup returns CDR1 SNHLY and CDR2 FYNNEI. This CDR3 has 15 residues. Trimming took 4 bases from V and 0 from J, leaving 12 bases between them. Concerning this clone itself: Antigen specificity is unknown.

Profiled with immunoSEQ multiplex PCR; TCRdb holds only in-frame clones, not every one. Among about 1 million clones, approximately 70% were seen once, and the ten largest hold roughly 1.5%. Study conclusions and caveats: The study found about 5% of naive CD4 clonotypes shared across four donors.

The rearrangement links TRBV2 to TRBJ1-1; D unresolved. The TCR was taken from a man in his late teens or twenties in good health. Sequencing used memory CD4+ T cells sorted from blood. Subset specified: CD45RA-negative fraction. CDR3 sequence reads: CASSASEFMNTEAFF. CDR3 nucleotide sequence: TGTGCCAGCAGTGCCTCAGAGTTCATGAACACTGAAGCTTTCTTT.